Listed below are T cell receptor beta chains from one sample, sequenced in a study of shared clonotypes between healthy human individuals. Libraries were prepared by immunoSEQ multiplex PCR; TCRdb keeps only in-frame clonotypes and omits some of them. The table records about 2.4 million clones, more than 80% of them present only once. The specimen sequenced was naive CD4+ T cells sorted from blood. The receptors originated from a man aged 18 to 29 in good health. The CDR3 runs from the conserved cysteine through the conserved F or W. Fields, in order: J gene, D gene, V gene, CDR3 protein, CDR3 DNA. A D gene is named only where the DNA matches it firmly.

j_gene: TRBJ2-1
d_gene: TRBD2
v_gene: TRBV5-4
CDR3aa: CASSLVAGGRNEQFF
CDR3nt: TGTGCCAGCAGCTTGGTTGCGGGGGGGCGAAATGAGCAGTTCTTC

j_gene: TRBJ2-7
d_gene: TRBD1
v_gene: TRBV7-8
CDR3aa: CASSWDRGSYEQYF
CDR3nt: TGTGCCAGCAGCTGGGACAGGGGTTCCTACGAGCAGTACTTC

j_gene: TRBJ1-3
d_gene: TRBD1
v_gene: TRBV15
CDR3aa: CATSRDPDRVSGNTIYF
CDR3nt: TGTGCCACCAGCAGAGATCCGGACAGGGTCTCTGGAAACACCATATATTTT

j_gene: TRBJ2-3
d_gene: -
v_gene: TRBV7-2
CDR3aa: CASSSTAHTQYF
CDR3nt: TGTGCCAGCAGTTCAACCGCACATACGCAGTATTTT

j_gene: TRBJ1-2
d_gene: -
v_gene: TRBV6-1
CDR3aa: CASSERTAGAVGGYTF
CDR3nt: TGTGCCAGCAGTGAAAGAACTGCAGGGGCAGTGGGTGGCTACACCTTC

j_gene: TRBJ1-4
d_gene: TRBD1
v_gene: TRBV9
CDR3aa: CASSVDRGGEKLFF
CDR3nt: TGTGCCAGCAGCGTAGACAGGGGAGGCGAAAAACTGTTTTTT

j_gene: TRBJ2-3
d_gene: -
v_gene: TRBV30
CDR3aa: CAWSVPRASTDTQYF
CDR3nt: TGTGCCTGGAGTGTACCTAGGGCTAGCACAGATACGCAGTATTTT

j_gene: TRBJ1-2
d_gene: -
v_gene: TRBV4-2
CDR3aa: CASSQGGGGANYGYTF
CDR3nt: TGTGCCAGCAGCCAAGGGGGAGGGGGAGCTAACTATGGCTACACCTTC

j_gene: TRBJ2-1
d_gene: -
v_gene: TRBV6-6
CDR3aa: CASGIAGRYNEQFF
CDR3nt: TGTGCCAGCGGTATTGCAGGGCGCTACAATGAGCAGTTCTTC

j_gene: TRBJ1-1
d_gene: -
v_gene: TRBV11-1
CDR3aa: CASSSQIWGAGAEAFF
CDR3nt: TGTGCCAGCAGCTCCCAGATTTGGGGGGCAGGGGCTGAAGCTTTCTTT

j_gene: TRBJ2-7
d_gene: -
v_gene: TRBV19
CDR3aa: CASSRTTTSYEQYF
CDR3nt: TGTGCCAGTAGTAGGACTACTACCTCCTACGAGCAGTACTTC

j_gene: TRBJ2-2
d_gene: TRBD1
v_gene: TRBV19
CDR3aa: CASSSQDRLTTNTGELFF
CDR3nt: TGTGCCAGTAGTTCTCAGGACAGGTTAACTACGAACACCGGGGAGCTGTTTTTT

j_gene: TRBJ2-7
d_gene: -
v_gene: TRBV6-8
CDR3aa: CASSYCRDRYEQYF
CDR3nt: TGTGCCAGCAGTTACTGTCGGGATCGGTACGAGCAGTACTTC

j_gene: TRBJ1-1
d_gene: -
v_gene: TRBV28
CDR3aa: CASSFGRGGTEAFF
CDR3nt: TGTGCCAGCAGTTTCGGCAGGGGAGGCACTGAAGCTTTCTTT